This T cell receptor beta chain was documented in a study of blood T cell repertoires in COVID-19. About the research overall: Samples taken during acute and convalescent COVID-19 were collected in the United States, Italy and Spain. T cells, B-cell-depleted T cells, or PBMCs supplied cDNA or gDNA.

Of note for this clone: This specimen includes other DNA sequences encoding the same CDR3.

Per the authors' pipeline: Amplification of reference gene primers provided the estimated nucleated cell counts. Produced via immunoSEQ multiplex PCR; TCRdb's table is partial and in-frame only. The V and J calls and clone size come from that table; D and trimming were worked out from the DNA. There are approximately 350,000 clones in the sample; about 89% occur only once, and about 1.2% lies in the top ten. This CDR3 contains 12 residues. The V gene's germline CDR1 is MDHEN and CDR2 SYDVKM. Trimming left V 6 bases short and J 4 bases short, with 7 bases between. The V and J genes are TRBV28 and TRBJ1-5; no definite D call. The clonotype was recovered from a man in his forties with acute or convalescent COVID-19. Sequencing used peripheral blood. The chain's CDR3 is CASSLINQPQHF. The CDR3 region has the DNA TGTGCCAGCAGCCTAATTAATCAGCCCCAGCATTTT.